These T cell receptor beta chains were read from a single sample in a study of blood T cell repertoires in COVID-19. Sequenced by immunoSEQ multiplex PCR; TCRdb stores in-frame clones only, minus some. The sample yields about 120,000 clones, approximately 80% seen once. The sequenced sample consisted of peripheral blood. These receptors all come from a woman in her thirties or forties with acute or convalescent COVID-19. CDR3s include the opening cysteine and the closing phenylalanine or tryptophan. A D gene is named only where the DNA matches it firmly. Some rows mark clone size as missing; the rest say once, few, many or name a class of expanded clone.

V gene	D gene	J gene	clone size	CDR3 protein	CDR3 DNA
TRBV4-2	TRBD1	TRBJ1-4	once	CASRLGMTGDNEKLFF	TGTGCCAGCAGACTTGGTATGACAGGGGATAATGAAAAACTGTTTTTT
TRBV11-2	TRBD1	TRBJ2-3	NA	CASSLRQGDTQYF	TGTGCCAGCAGCCTAAGACAGGGCGATACGCAGTATTTT
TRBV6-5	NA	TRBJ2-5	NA	CASSRDFSYQETQYF	TGTGCCAGCAGTCGGGACTTCTCCTACCAAGAGACCCAGTACTTC
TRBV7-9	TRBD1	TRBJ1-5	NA	CASSLDRGGNQPQHF	TGTGCCAGCAGCTTAGACAGGGGGGGCAATCAGCCCCAGCATTTT
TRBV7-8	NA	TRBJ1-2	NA	CASSLGKNAGGYTF	TGTGCCAGCAGCCTAGGGAAGAACGCGGGGGGCTACACCTTC
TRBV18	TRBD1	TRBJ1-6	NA	CASSPVFISTGANSPLHF	TGTGCCAGCTCACCGGTCTTTATCTCGACAGGGGCGAATTCACCCCTCCACTTT
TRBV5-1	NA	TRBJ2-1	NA	CASSFGQALDEQFF	TGCGCCAGCAGCTTTGGCCAGGCCTTGGATGAGCAGTTCTTC
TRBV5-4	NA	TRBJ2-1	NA	CASTREGGSYNEQFF	TGTGCCAGCACCCGAGAAGGGGGATCTTACAATGAGCAGTTCTTC
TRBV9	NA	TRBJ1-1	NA	CASSVAQAGTEAFF	TGTGCCAGCAGCGTAGCACAGGCCGGGACTGAAGCTTTCTTT
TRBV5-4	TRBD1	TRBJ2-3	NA	CASSFRTGRTDTQYF	TGTGCCAGCAGCTTTCGGACAGGACGGACAGATACGCAGTATTTT
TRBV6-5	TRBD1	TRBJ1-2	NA	CASSYSNRGLSYTF	TGTGCCAGCAGTTACTCTAACAGGGGGCTTAGCTACACCTTC
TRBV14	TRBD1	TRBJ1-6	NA	CASSQNRGNSPLHF	TGTGCCAGCAGCCAGAACAGGGGAAATTCACCCCTCCACTTT
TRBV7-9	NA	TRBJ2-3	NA	CASSLASTSTDTQYF	TGTGCCAGCAGCTTAGCGTCCACTAGCACAGATACGCAGTATTTT
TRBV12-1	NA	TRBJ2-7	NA	CASSFFPREQYF	TGTGCCAGCAGCTTTTTCCCCAGGGAGCAGTACTTC
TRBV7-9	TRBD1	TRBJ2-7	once	CASSQQGADYEQYF	TGTGCCAGCAGCCAACAGGGGGCAGACTACGAGCAGTACTTC
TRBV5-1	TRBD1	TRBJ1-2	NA	CASSLGPGTGNYGYTF	TGCGCCAGCAGCTTGGGACCCGGGACAGGGAACTATGGCTACACCTTC
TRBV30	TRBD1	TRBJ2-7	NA	CAWSPMNRGEQYF	TGTGCCTGGAGTCCCATGAACAGGGGCGAGCAGTACTTC
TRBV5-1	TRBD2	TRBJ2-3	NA	CASGTSGASTDTQYF	TGCGCCAGCGGGACTAGCGGCGCAAGCACAGATACGCAGTATTTT
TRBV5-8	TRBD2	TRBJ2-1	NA	CASSLRGGLDEQFF	TGTGCCAGCAGCTTACGCGGGGGTTTGGATGAGCAGTTCTTC
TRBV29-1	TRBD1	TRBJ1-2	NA	CSVAAGGDYGYTF	TGCAGCGTTGCGGCAGGGGGCGACTATGGCTACACCTTC
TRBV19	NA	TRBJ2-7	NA	CASSISKDSTFSYEQYF	TGTGCCAGTAGTATATCCAAGGACAGTACCTTCTCCTACGAGCAGTACTTC
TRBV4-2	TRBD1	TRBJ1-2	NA	CASSQRDSLGYGYTF	TGTGCCAGCAGCCAAAGGGACAGTCTGGGCTATGGCTACACCTTC
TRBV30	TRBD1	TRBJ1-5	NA	CAWSVRGQGNQPQHF	TGTGCCTGGAGTGTAAGGGGACAGGGAAATCAGCCCCAGCATTTT
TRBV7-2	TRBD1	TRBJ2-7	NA	CASSLTGLYEQYF	TGTGCCAGCAGCTTGACAGGGCTCTACGAGCAGTACTTC
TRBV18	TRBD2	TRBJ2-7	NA	CASAQAGPYEQYF	TGTGCCAGCGCCCAAGCGGGGCCCTACGAGCAGTACTTC
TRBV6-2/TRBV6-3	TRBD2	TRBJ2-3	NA	CASSEERGALTQYF	TGTGCCAGCAGTGAGGAGCGGGGGGCCCTAACGCAGTATTTT